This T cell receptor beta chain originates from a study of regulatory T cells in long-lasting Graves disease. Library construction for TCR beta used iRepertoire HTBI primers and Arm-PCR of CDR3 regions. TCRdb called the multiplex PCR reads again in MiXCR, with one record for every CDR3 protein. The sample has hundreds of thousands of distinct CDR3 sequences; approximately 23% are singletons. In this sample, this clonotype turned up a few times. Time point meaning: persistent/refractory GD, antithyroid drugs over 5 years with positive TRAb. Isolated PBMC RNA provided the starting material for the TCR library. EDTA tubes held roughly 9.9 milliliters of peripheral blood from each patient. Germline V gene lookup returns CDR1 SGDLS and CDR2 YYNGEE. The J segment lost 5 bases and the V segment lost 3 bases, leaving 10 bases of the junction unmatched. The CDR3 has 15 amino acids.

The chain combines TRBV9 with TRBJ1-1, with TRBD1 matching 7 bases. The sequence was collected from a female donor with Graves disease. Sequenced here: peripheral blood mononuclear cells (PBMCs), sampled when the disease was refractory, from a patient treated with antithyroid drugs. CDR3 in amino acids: CASSARTGSGTEAFF. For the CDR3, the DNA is TGTGCCAGCAGCGCCCGGACAGGTTCGGGGACTGAAGCTTTCTTT.